This T cell receptor beta chain was retrieved from a study of T cells expressing NK-cell markers. Germline CDR1 and CDR2: SGHNT and YENEEA. The CDR3 runs 15 residues. TCRdb reprocessed the 5' RACE reads, with one entry per CDR3 protein and no DNA. This repertoire comprises 550,000 or so distinct CDR3 sequences; its ten largest clones make up 3% to 4.5%. The chain joins TRBV11-3 to TRBJ2-3; no DNA is available, so the TRBD1 call from TCRdb remains unchecked. This receptor was obtained from a man aged 18 to 29 in good health. What was sequenced was blood T cells: a sorted CD56 or NKG2C T cell subset, CD4+ or CD8+ T cells, or bulk PBMC T cells (not recorded which). The chain's CDR3 is CASASGTGFTDTQYF.